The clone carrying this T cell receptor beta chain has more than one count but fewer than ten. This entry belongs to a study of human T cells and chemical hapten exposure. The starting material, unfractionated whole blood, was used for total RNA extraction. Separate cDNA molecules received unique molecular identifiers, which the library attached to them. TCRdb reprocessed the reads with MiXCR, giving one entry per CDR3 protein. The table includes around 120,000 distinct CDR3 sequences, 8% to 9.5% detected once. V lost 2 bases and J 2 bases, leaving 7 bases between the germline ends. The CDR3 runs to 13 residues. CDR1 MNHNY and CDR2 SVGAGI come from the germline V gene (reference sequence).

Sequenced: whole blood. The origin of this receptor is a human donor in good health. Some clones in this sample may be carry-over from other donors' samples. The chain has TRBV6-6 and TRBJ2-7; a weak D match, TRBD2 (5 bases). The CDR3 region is CASSYETTYEQYF. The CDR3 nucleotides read TGTGCCAGCAGTTACGAGACTACCTACGAGCAGTACTTC.